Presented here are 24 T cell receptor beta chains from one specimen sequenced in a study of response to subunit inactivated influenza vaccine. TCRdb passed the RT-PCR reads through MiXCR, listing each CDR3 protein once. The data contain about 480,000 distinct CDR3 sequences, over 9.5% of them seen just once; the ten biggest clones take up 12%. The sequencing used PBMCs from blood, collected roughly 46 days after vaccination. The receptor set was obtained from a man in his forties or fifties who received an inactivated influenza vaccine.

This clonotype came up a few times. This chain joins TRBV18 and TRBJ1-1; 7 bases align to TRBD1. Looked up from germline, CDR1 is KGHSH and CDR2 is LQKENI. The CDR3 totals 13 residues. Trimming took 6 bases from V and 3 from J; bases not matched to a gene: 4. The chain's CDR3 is CASSPTGYTEAFF. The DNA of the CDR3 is TGTGCCAGCTCCCCGACAGGGTACACTGAAGCTTTCTTT. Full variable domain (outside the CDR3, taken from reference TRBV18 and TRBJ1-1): NAGVMQNPRHLVRRRGQEARLRCSPMKGHSHVYWYRQLPEEGLKFMVYLQKENIIDESGMPKERFSAEFPKEGPSILRIQQVVRGDSAAYFCASSPTGYTEAFFGQGTRLTVV.

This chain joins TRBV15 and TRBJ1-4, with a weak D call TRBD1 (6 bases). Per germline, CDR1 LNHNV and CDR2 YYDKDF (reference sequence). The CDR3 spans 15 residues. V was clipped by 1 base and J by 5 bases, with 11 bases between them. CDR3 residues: CATSRGQGTNEKLFF. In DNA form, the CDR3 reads TGTGCCACCAGCAGAGGCCAGGGGACGAATGAAAAACTGTTTTTT.

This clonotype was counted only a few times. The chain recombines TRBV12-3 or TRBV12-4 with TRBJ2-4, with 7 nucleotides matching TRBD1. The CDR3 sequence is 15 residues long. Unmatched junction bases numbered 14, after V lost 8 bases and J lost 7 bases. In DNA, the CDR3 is TGTGCCAGCGCAAGACAGGGTCGGGGTGAGAACATTCAGTACTTC. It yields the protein CASARQGRGENIQYF.

CDR3 DNA sequence: TGTGCCAGCAGCTTAGCGGGGACAGCCCAGTACTTC. Its protein product is CASSLAGTAQYF. V and J are TRBV7-9 and TRBJ2-5, with 7 bases aligning to TRBD1. Germline CDR1 reads SEHNR; CDR2 reads FQNEAQ (reference sequence). The CDR3 runs to 12 residues. Trimming took 0 bases from V and 9 from J; bases not matched to a gene: 1.

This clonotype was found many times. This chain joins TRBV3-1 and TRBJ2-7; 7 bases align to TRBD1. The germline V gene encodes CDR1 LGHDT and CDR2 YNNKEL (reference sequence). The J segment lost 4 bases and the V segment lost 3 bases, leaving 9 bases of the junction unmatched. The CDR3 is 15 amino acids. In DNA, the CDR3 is TGTGCCAGCAGCCAGGGACCGGGACAGATTTACGAGCAGTACTTC. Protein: CASSQGPGQIYEQYF.

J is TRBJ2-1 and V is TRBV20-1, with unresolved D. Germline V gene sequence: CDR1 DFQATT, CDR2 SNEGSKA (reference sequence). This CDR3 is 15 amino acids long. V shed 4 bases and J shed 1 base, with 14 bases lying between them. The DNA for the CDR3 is TGCAGTGCTACTCGTGGCCATGGATCCTACAATGAGCAGTTCTTC. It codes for CSATRGHGSYNEQFF.

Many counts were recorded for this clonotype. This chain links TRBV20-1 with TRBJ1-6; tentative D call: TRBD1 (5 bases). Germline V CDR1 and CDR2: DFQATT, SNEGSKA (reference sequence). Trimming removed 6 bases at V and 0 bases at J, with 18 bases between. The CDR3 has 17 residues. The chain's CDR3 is CSASSGRQSSYNSPLHF. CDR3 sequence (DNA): TGCAGTGCCAGCAGTGGTAGACAGAGCTCCTATAATTCACCCCTCCACTTT.

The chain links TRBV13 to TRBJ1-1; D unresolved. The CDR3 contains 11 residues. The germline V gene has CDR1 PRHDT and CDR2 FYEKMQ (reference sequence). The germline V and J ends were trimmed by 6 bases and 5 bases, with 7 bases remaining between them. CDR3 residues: CASREDTEAFF. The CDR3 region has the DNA TGTGCCAGCAGGGAGGATACTGAAGCTTTCTTT.

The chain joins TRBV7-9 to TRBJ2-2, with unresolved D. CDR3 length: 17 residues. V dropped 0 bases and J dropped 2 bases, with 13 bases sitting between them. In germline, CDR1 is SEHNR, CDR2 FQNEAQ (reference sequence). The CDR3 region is CASSLASIRVNTGELFF. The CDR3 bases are TGTGCCAGCAGCTTAGCCAGCATAAGGGTTAACACCGGGGAGCTGTTTTTT.

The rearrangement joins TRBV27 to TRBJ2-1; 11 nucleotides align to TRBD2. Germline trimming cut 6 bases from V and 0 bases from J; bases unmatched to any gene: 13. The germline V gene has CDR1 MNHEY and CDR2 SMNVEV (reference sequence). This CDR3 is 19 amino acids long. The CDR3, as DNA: TGTGCCAGCAGCCGCCGGAGACTAGCGGGGCCCAGCTCCTACAATGAGCAGTTCTTC. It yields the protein CASSRRRLAGPSSYNEQFF.

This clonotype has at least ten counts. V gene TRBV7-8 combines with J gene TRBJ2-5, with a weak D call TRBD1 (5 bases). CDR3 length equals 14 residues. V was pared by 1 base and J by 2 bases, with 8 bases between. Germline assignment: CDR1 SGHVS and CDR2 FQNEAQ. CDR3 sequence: CASSLEGVQETQYF. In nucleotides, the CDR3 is TGTGCCAGCAGCTTAGAAGGGGTTCAAGAGACCCAGTACTTC.

The CDR3 DNA sequence: TGCGCCAGCAGTGAGTATGCGGGGTTCACAGATACGCAGTATTTT. This encodes CASSEYAGFTDTQYF. The rearrangement links TRBV10-2 to TRBJ2-3; possibly TRBD2 for D (6 bases). The CDR3 runs 15 residues. V was shortened by 1 base and J by 2 bases, with 10 bases between the two germline ends. Germline V CDR1 and CDR2: WSHSY, SAAADI.

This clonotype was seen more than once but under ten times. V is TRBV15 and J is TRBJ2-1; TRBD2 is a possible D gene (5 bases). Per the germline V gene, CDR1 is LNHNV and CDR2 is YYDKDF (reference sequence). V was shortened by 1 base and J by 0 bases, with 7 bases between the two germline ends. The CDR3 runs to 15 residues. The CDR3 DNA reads TGTGCCACCAGCAGAGGGGAGAGCTCCTACAATGAGCAGTTCTTC. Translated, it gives CATSRGESSYNEQFF. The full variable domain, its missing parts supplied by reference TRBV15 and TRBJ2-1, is DAMVIQNPRYQVTQFGKPVTLSCSQTLNHNVMYWYQQKSSQAPKLLFHYYDKDFNNEADTPDNFQSRRPNTSFCFLDIRSPGLGDTAMYLCATSRGESSYNEQFFGPGTRLTVL.

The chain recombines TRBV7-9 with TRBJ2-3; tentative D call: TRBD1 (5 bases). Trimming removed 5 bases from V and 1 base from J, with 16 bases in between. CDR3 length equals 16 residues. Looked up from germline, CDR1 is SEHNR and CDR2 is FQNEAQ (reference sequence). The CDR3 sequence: CASSPRQSLGTDTQYF. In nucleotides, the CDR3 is TGTGCCAGCAGCCCCAGACAGTCCCTCGGCACAGATACGCAGTATTTT.

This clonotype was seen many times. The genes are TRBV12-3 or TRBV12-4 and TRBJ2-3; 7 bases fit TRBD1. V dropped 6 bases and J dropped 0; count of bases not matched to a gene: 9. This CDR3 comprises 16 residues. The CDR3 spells CASRWPTGTSTDTQYF. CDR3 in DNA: TGTGCCAGCAGATGGCCGACAGGGACGAGCACAGATACGCAGTATTTT.

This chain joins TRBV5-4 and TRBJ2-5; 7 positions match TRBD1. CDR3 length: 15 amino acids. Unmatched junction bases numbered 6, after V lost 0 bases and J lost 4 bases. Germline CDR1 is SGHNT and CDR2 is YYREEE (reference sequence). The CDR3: CASSLVGTVRETQYF. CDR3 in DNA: TGTGCCAGCAGCTTGGTCGGGACAGTCAGAGAGACCCAGTACTTC.

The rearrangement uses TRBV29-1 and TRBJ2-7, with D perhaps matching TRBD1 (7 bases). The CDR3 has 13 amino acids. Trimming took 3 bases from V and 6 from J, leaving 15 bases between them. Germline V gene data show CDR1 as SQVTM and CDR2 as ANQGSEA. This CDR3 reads CSVEDRLGGEQYF. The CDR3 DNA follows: TGCAGCGTTGAGGACAGGTTGGGGGGCGAGCAGTACTTC.

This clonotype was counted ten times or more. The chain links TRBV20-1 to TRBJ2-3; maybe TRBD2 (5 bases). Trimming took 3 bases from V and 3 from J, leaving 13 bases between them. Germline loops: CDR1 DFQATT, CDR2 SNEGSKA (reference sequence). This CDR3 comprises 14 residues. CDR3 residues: CSARVASKTDTQYF. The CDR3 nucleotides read TGCAGTGCTAGGGTTGCTAGCAAGACAGATACGCAGTATTTT.

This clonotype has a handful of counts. CDR3 sequence: CASSRQGVSGANVLTF. DNA for the CDR3: TGTGCCAGCAGCCGACAGGGGGTCTCTGGGGCCAACGTCCTGACTTTC. V gene TRBV6-1 combines with J gene TRBJ2-6; 9 positions agree with TRBD1. Per the germline V gene, CDR1 is MNHNS and CDR2 is SASEGT. The CDR3 loop spans 16 amino acids. Trimming took 6 bases from V and 0 from J; bases not matched to a gene: 3.

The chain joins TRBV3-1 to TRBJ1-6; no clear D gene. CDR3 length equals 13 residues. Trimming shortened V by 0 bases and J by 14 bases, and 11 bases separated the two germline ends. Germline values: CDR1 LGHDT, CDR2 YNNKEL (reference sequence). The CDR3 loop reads CASSQDWSRALHF. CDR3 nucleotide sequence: TGTGCCAGCAGCCAAGATTGGTCTAGGGCCCTCCACTTT.

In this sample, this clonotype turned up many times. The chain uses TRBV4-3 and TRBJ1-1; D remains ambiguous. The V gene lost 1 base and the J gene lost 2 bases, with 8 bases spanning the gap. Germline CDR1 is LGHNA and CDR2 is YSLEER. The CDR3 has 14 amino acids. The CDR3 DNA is TGCGCCAGCAGCCAAGGGGCAGCAAACACTGAAGCTTTCTTT. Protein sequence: CASSQGAANTEAFF.

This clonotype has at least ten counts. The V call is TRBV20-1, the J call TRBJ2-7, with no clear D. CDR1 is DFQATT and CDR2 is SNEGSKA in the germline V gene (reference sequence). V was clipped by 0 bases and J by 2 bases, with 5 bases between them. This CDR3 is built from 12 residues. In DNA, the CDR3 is TGCAGTGCTAGAGATGACACCTACGAGCAGTACTTC. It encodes CSARDDTYEQYF.

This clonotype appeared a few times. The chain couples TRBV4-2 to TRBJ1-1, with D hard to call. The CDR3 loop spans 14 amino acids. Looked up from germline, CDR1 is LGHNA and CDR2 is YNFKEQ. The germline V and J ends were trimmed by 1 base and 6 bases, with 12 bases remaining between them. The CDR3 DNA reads TGTGCCAGCAGCCAAGGTGGAGGCAACGCTGAAGCTTTCTTT. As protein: CASSQGGGNAEAFF.

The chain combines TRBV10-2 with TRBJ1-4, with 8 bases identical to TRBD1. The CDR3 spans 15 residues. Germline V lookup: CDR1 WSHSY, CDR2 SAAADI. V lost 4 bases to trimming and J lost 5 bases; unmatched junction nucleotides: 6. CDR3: CASSAPGQENEKLFF. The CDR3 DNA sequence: TGCGCCAGCAGTGCCCCGGGACAGGAGAATGAAAAACTGTTTTTT.